This TCR beta chain was recorded in a study of cytomegalovirus exposure and HLA in healthy donors. As for this clone: Its cognate antigen is unknown.

Researchers ran the PCR with 60 Vbeta and 13 Jbeta primers. This table comes from immunoSEQ multiplex PCR, and its TCRdb copy is limited to in-frame clones, with some not included. Altogether roughly 170,000 clones are present, 65% to 75% being singletons, with the ten largest covering more than 1.3%. Donors sampled were nominally healthy, though unrecorded immune exposures were likely. Study-level results: When the data were analyzed later, several of the most significant clusters appeared to be linked to common viral pathogens. In a later analysis, TCR beta V- and J-gene trimming showed a link to a missense DCLRE1C variant. According to the study, some 160 TCR beta chains were cytomegalovirus-associated.

The CDR3 has 15 residues. Trimming left V 1 base short and J 0 bases short, with 7 bases between. From germline, CDR1 is SGHVS and CDR2 FQNEAQ. The TCR comes from a girl aged 5-17 years in good health and CMV-seronegative. The chain has TRBV7-8 and TRBJ1-3; D uncertain. The source material was PBMCs. CDR3 region: CASSLGASSGNTIYF. As DNA, the CDR3 is TGTGCCAGCAGCTTAGGGGCGAGCTCTGGAAACACCATATATTTT.